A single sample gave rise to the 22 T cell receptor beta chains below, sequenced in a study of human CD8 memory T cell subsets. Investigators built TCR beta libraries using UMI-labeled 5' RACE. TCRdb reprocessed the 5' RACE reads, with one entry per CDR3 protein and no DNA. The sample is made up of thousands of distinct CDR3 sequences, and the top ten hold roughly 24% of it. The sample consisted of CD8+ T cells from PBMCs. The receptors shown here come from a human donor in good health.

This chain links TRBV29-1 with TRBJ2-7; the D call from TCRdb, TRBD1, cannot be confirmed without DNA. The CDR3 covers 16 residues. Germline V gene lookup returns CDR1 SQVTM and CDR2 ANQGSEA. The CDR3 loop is CSVTTGGLGPFYEQYF.

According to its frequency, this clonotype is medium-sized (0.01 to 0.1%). The CDR3 loop is CASSFPGGNEKLFF. The V gene is TRBV28, the J gene TRBJ1-4; TCRdb indicates TRBD1, and absent DNA this call remains unverified. The CDR3 covers 14 residues. The germline V gene has CDR1 MDHEN and CDR2 SYDVKM.

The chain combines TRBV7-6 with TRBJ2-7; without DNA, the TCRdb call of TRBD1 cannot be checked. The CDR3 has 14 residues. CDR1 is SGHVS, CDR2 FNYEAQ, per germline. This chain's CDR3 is CASSPGQGFLEQYF.

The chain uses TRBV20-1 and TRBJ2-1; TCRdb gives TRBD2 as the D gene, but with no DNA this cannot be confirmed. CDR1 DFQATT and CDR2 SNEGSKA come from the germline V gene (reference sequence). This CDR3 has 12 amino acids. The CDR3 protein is CSARKAENEQFF.

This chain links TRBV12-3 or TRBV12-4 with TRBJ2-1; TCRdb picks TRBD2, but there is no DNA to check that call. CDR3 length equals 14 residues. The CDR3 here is CASRTSGEINEQFF.

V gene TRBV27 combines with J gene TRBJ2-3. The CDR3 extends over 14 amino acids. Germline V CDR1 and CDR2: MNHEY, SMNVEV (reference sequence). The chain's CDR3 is CASSYVNPTDTQYF.

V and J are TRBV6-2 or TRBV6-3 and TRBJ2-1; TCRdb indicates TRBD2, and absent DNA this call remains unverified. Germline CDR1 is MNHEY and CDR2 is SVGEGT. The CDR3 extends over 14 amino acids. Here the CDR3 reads CASNGASGSLEQFF.

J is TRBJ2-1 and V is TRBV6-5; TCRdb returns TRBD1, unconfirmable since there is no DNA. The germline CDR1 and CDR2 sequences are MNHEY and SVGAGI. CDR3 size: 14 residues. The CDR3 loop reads CASSSGDYYNEQFF.

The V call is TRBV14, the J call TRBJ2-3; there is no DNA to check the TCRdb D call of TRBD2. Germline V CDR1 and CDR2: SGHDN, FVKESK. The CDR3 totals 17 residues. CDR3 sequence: CASSPLGSGPSTDTQYF.

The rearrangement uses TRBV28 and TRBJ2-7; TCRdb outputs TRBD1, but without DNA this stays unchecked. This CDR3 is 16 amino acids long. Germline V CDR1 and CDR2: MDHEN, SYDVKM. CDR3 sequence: CASSWGTDSRSYEQYF. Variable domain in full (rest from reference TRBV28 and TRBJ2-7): DVKVTQSSRYLVKRTGEKVFLECVQDMDHENMFWYRQDPGLGLRLIYFSYDVKMKEKGDIPEGYSVSREKKERFSLILESASTNQTSMYLCASSWGTDSRSYEQYFGPGTRLTVT.

The CDR3 sequence: CASSPLLAGDQETQYF. The V and J genes are TRBV28 and TRBJ2-5; the TCRdb call, TRBD2, lacks DNA for checking. In germline, CDR1 is MDHEN, CDR2 SYDVKM. The CDR3 sequence is 16 residues long.

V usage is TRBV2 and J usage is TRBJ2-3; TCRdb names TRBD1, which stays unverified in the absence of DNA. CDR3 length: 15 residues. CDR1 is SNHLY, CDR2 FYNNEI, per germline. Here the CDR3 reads CASPLQGISTDTQYF.

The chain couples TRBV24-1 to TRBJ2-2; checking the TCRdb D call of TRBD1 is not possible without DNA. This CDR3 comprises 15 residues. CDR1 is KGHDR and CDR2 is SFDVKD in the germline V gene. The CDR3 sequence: CATSDFGGDTGELFF.

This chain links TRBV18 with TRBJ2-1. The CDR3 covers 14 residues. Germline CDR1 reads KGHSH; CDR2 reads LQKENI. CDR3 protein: CASSPGQAYNEQFF.

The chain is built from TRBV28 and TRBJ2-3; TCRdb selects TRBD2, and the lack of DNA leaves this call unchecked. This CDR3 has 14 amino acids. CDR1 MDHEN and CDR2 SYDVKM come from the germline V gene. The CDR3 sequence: CASSLAERTDTQYF.

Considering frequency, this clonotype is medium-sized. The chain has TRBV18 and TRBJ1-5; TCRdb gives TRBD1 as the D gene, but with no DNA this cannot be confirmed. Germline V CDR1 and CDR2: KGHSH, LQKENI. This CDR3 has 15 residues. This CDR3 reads CASSPRQGPDQPQHF.

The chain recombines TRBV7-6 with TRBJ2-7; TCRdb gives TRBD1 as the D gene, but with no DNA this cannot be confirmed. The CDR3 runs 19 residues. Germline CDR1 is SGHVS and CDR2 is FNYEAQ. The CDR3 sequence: CASSLAAHRDRVGAYEQYF.

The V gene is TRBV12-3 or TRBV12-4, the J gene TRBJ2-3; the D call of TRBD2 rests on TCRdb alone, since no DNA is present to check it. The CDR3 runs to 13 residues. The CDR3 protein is CASSPLGTDTQYF.

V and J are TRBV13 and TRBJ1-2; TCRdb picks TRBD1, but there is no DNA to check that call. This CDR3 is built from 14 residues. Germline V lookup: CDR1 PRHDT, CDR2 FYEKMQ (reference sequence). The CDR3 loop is CASSEGQGGYGYTF.

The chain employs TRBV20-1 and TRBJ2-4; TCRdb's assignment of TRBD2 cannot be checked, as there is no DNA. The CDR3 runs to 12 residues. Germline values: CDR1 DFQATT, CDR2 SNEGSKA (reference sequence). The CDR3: CSASGSGNIQYF.

CDR3: CSVEEPRDRSEQFF. The chain recombines TRBV29-1 with TRBJ2-1; TCRdb outputs TRBD1, but without DNA this stays unchecked. Germline V gives CDR1 SQVTM, CDR2 ANQGSEA. This CDR3 region has 14 residues.

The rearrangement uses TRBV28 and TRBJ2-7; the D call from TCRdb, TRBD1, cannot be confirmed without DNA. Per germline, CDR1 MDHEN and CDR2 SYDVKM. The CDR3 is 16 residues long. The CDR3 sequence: CASRGLGEMRSYEQYF. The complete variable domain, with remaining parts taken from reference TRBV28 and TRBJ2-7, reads DVKVTQSSRYLVKRTGEKVFLECVQDMDHENMFWYRQDPGLGLRLIYFSYDVKMKEKGDIPEGYSVSREKKERFSLILESASTNQTSMYLCASRGLGEMRSYEQYFGPGTRLTVT.